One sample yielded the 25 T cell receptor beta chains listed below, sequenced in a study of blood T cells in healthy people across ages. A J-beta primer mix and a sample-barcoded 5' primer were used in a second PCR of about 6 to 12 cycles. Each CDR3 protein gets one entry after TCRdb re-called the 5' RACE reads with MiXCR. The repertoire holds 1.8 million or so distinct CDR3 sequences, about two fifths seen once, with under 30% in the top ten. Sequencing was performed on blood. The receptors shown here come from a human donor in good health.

In DNA, the CDR3 is TGCAGCGTTGTGGGAGTGAACACTGAAGCTTTCTTT. Its protein product is CSVVGVNTEAFF. The chain employs TRBV29-1 and TRBJ1-1; no firm D call. Trimming took 4 bases from V and 0 from J, leaving 6 bases between them. Germline loops: CDR1 SQVTM, CDR2 ANQGSEA. The CDR3 is made up of 12 amino acids. Full variable domain (rest looked up from reference TRBV29-1 and TRBJ1-1): SAVISQKPSRDICQRGTSLTIQCQVDSQVTMMFWYRQQPGQSLTLIATANQGSEATYESGFVIDKFPISRPNLTFSTLTVSNMSPEDSSIYLCSVVGVNTEAFFGQGTRLTVV.

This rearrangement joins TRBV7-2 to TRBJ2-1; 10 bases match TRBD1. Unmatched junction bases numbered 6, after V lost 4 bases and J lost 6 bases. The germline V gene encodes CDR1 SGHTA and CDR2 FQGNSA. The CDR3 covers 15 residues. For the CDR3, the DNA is TGTGCCAGCAGCTCGCTGGACAGGGGGGGCAATGAGCAGTTCTTC. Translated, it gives CASSSLDRGGNEQFF.

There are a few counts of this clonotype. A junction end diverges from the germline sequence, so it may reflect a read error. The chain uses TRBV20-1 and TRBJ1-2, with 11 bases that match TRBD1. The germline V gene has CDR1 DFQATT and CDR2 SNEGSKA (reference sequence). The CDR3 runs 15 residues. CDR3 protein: CSARGQGAVNYGYTF. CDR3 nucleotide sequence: TGCAGTGCCAGAGGACAGGGGGCCGTTAACTATGGCTACACCTTC.

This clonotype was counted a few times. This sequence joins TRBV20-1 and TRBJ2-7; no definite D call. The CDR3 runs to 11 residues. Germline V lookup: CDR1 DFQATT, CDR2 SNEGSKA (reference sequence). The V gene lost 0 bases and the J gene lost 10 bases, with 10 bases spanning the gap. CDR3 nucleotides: TGCAGTGCTAGAGATCGTCATCGACAGTACTTC. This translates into CSARDRHRQYF.

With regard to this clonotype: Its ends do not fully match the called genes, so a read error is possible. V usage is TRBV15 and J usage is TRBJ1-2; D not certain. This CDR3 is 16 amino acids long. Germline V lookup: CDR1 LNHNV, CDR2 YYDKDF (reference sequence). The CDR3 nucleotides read TGTGCCACCAACAGAGATCTCGCTCGCCCGGGGTATGGCTACACCTTC. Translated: CATNRDLARPGYGYTF.

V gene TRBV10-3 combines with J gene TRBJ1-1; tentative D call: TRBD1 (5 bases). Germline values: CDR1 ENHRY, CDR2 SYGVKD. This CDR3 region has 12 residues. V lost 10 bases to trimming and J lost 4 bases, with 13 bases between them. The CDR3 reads CATTVRGTEAFF. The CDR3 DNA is TGTGCCACCACCGTGAGGGGCACTGAAGCTTTCTTT.

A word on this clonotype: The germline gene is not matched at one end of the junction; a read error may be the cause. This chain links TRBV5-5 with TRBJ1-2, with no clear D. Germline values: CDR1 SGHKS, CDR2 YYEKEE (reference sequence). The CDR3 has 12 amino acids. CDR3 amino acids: CACSLSSSGYTF. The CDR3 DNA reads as TGTGCCTGCAGCTTGTCCAGCTCTGGCTACACCTTC. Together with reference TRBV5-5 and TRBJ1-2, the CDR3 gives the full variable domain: DAGVTQSPTHLIKTRGQQVTLRCSPISGHKSVSWYQQVLGQGPQFIFQYYEKEERGRGNFPDRFSARQFPNYSSELNVNALLLGDSALYLCACSLSSSGYTFGSGTRLTVV.

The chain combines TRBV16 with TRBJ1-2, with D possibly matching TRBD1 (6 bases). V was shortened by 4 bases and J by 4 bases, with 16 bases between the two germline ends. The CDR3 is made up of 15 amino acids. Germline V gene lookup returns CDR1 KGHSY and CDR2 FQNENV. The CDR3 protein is CASSPQGPRGYGYTF. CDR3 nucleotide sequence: TGTGCCAGCAGCCCTCAGGGGCCTCGAGGCTATGGCTACACCTTC.

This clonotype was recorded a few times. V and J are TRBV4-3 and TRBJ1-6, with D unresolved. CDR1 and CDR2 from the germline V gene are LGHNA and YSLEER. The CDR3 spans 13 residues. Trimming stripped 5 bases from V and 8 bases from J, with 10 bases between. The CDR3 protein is CASSYEPYSPLHF. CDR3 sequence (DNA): TGCGCCAGCAGCTACGAGCCTTATTCACCCCTCCACTTT.

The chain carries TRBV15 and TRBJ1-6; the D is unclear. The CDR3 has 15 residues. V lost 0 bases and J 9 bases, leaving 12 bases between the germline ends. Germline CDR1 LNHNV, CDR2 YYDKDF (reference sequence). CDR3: CATSRDGPRRSPLHF. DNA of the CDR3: TGTGCCACCAGCAGAGATGGACCCAGGCGTTCACCCCTCCACTTT.

The DNA of the CDR3 is TGTGCCATCAGTTCGACAGTTGATGGCTACACCTTC. This codes for CAISSTVDGYTF. The chain joins TRBV10-3 to TRBJ1-2; tentatively, D is TRBD1 (5 bases). There are 12 residues in the CDR3. The V and J ends lost 5 bases and 6 bases respectively, with 10 bases between them. The V gene's germline CDR1 is ENHRY and CDR2 SYGVKD.

In nucleotides, the CDR3 is TGTGCCAGCAGCCAAGCGGTCGGACAGGGTTACAATGAGCAGTTCTTC. Translating it yields CASSQAVGQGYNEQFF. The chain joins TRBV4-2 to TRBJ2-1; 8 bases match TRBD1. Unmatched junction bases numbered 6, after V lost 1 base and J lost 4 bases. Looked up from germline, CDR1 is LGHNA and CDR2 is YNFKEQ. The CDR3 has 16 amino acids.

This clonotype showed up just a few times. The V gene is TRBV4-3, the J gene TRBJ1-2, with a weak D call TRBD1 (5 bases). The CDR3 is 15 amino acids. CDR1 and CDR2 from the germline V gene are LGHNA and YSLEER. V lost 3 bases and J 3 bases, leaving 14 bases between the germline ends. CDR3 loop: CASSHESGGHYGYTF. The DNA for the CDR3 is TGCGCCAGCAGCCACGAATCGGGGGGTCACTATGGCTACACCTTC.

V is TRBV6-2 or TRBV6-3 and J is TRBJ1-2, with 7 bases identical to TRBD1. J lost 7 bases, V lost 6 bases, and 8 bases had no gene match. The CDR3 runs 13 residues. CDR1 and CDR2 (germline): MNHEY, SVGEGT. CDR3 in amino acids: CASRPDRASGYTF. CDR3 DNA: TGTGCCAGCAGGCCCGACAGGGCGAGTGGCTACACCTTC.

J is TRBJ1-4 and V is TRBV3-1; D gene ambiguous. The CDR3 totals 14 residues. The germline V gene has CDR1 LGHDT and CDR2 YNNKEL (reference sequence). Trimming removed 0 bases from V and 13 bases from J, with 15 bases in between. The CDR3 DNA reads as TGTGCCAGCAGCCAAGAAGGAGAGTGGGAAGGACTGTTTTTT. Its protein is CASSQEGEWEGLFF.

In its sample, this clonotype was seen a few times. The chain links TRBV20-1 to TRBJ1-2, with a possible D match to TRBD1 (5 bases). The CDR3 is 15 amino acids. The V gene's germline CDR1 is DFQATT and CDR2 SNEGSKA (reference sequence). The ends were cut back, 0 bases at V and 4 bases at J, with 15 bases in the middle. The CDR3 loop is CSARDGEGNGYGYTF. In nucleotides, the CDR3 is TGCAGTGCTAGAGATGGGGAGGGGAACGGCTATGGCTACACCTTC.

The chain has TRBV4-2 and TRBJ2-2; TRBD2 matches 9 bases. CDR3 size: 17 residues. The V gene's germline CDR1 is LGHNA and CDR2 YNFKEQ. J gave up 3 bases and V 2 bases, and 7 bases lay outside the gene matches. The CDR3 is CASSQLSTSGYTGELFF. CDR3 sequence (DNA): TGTGCCAGCAGCCAACTGTCGACTAGCGGATACACCGGGGAGCTGTTTTTT.

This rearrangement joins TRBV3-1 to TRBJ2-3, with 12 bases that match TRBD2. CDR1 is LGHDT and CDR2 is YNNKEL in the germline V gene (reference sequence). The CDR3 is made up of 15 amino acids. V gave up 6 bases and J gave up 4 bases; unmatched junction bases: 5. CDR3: CASSHTSGGSDTQYF. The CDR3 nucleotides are TGTGCCAGCAGTCATACTAGCGGGGGGTCAGATACGCAGTATTTT.

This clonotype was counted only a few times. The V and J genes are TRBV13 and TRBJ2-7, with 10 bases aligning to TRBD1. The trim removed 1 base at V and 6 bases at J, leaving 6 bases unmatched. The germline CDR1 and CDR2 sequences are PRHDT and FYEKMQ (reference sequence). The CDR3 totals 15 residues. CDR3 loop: CASSLAETGGFEQYF. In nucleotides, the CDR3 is TGTGCCAGCAGCTTAGCCGAGACAGGGGGCTTCGAGCAGTACTTC.

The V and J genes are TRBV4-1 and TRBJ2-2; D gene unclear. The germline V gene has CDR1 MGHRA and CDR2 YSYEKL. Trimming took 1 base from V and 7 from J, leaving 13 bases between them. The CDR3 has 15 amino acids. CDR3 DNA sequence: TGCGCCAGCAGCCAAGGCGGTCCCCTGCGCGGGGAGCTGTTTTTT. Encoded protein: CASSQGGPLRGELFF.

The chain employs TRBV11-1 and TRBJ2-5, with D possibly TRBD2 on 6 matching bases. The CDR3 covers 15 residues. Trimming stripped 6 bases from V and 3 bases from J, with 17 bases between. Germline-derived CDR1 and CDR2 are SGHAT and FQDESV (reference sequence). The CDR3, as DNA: TGTGCCAGCAGGCACCGGGACGGGGGTGAAGAGACCCAGTACTTC. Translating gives CASRHRDGGEETQYF. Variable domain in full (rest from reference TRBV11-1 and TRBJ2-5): EAEVAQSPRYKITEKSQAVAFWCDPISGHATLYWYRQILGQGPELLVQFQDESVVDDSQLPKDRFSAERLKGVDSTLKIQPAELGDSAMYLCASRHRDGGEETQYFGPGTRLLVL.

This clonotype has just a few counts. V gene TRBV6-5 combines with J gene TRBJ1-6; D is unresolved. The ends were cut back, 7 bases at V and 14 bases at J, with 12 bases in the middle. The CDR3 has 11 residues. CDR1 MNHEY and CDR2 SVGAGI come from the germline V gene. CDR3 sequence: CASKESQTLHF. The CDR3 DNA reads TGTGCCAGCAAGGAAAGTCAAACCCTCCACTTT.

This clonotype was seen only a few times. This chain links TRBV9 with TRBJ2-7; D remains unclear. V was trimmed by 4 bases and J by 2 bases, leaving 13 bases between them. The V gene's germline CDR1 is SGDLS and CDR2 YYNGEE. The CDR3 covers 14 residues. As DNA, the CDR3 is TGTGCCAGCAGCCCGACGGCGGACCCCTACGAGCAGTACTTC. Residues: CASSPTADPYEQYF. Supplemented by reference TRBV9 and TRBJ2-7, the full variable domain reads DSGVTQTPKHLITATGQRVTLRCSPRSGDLSVYWYQQSLDQGLQFLIQYYNGEERAKGNILERFSAQQFPDLHSELNLSSLELGDSALYFCASSPTADPYEQYFGPGTRLTVT.

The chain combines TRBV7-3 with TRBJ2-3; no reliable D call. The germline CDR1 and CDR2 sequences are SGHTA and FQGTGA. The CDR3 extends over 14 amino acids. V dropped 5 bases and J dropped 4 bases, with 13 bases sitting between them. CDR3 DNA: TGTGCCAGCAGCGCCAAAAGGTCCCCAGATACGCAGTATTTT. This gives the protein CASSAKRSPDTQYF.

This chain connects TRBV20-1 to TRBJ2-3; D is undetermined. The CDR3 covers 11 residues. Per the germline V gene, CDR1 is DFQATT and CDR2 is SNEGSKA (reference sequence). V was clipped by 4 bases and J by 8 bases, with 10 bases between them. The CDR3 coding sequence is TGCAGTGCTACCCAAGGCGGTACGCAGTATTTT. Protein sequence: CSATQGGTQYF.